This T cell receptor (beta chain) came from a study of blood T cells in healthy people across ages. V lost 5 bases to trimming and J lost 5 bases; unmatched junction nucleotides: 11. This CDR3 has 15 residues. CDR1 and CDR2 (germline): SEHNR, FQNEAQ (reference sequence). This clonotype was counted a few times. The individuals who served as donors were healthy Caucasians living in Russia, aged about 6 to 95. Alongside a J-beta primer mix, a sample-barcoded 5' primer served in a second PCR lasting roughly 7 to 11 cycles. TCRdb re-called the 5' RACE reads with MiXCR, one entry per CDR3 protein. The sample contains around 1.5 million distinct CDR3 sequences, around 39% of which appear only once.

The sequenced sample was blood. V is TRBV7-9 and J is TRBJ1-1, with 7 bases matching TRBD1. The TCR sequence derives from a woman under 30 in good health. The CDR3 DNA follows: TGTGCCAGCAGCCGTACACAGGGGATAGATACTGAAGCTTTCTTT. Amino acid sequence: CASSRTQGIDTEAFF. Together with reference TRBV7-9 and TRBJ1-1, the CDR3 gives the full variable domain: DTGVSQNPRHKITKRGQNVTFRCDPISEHNRLYWYRQTLGQGPEFLTYFQNEAQLEKSRLLSDRFSAERPKGSFSTLEIQRTEQGDSAMYLCASSRTQGIDTEAFFGQGTRLTVV.